Presented here are 16 T cell receptor beta chains from one specimen sequenced in a study of shared clonotypes between healthy human individuals. TCRdb keeps only in-frame clones here, not all; method: immunoSEQ multiplex PCR. The sample includes more than 200,000 clones, about 65% of them seen just once. The sample was memory CD4+ T cells sorted from blood. Specified subset: CD45RA-negative fraction. These receptors were obtained from a young man in good health.

This chain links TRBV18 with TRBJ2-7; D remains ambiguous. Germline CDR1 KGHSH, CDR2 LQKENI. The CDR3 spans 13 residues. The V end lost 2 bases, the J end lost 5 bases, and 10 bases lay between the germline ends. The CDR3, as DNA: TGTGCCAGCTCACCAACGTTTTCGGACGAGCAGTACTTC. Its protein product is CASSPTFSDEQYF.

CDR3 sequence (DNA): TGTGCCAGCAGCTTAGACAGCTCTAGCACAGATACGCAGTATTTT. Its protein is CASSLDSSSTDTQYF. The V call is TRBV7-2, the J call TRBJ2-3; D is unclear. Germline lookup yields CDR1 SGHTA and CDR2 FQGNSA. Trimming stripped 1 base from V and 0 bases from J, with 8 bases between. The CDR3 is 15 residues long.

Only a few counts were recorded for this clone. The chain employs TRBV29-1 and TRBJ2-3; no clear D gene. Germline CDR1 reads SQVTM; CDR2 reads ANQGSEA. V gave up 2 bases and J gave up 3 bases, with 9 bases separating them. The CDR3 spans 13 residues. This CDR3 is CSVEFSRTDTQYF. CDR3 nucleotide sequence: TGCAGCGTTGAATTTTCTAGGACAGATACGCAGTATTTT.

V usage is TRBV7-3 and J usage is TRBJ1-2; 10 positions match TRBD1. The CDR3 sequence is 16 residues long. After removal of 3 bases from V and 10 bases from J, the junction contained 14 bases not matched to a gene. Germline lookup yields CDR1 SGHTA and CDR2 FQGTGA. CDR3 loop: CASSFGTAETGGVYTF. CDR3 DNA sequence: TGTGCCAGCAGCTTCGGTACCGCCGAGACAGGGGGCGTCTACACCTTC.

This clone appeared once. V and J are TRBV7-8 and TRBJ1-1; unclear D gene. The CDR3 sequence is 14 residues long. Trimming took 5 bases from V and 0 from J, leaving 10 bases between them. CDR1 is SGHVS, CDR2 FQNEAQ, per germline. In nucleotides, the CDR3 is TGTGCCAGCAGCCCGCTTATACTGAACACTGAAGCTTTCTTT. As protein: CASSPLILNTEAFF.

This clone was seen a few times. The J gene is TRBJ2-7, the V gene TRBV6-5, with D perhaps TRBD1 (5 bases). Trimming removed 2 bases from V and 1 base from J, with 9 bases in between. CDR1 is MNHEY, CDR2 SVGAGI, per germline. This CDR3 region has 14 residues. In DNA, the CDR3 is TGTGCCAGCAGTTACAGGGGTCAATCCTACGAGCAGTACTTC. Translating it yields CASSYRGQSYEQYF.

The gene calls are TRBV6-1 and TRBJ2-7; 10 positions agree with TRBD1. This CDR3 has 16 amino acids. Germline V gene sequence: CDR1 MNHNS, CDR2 SASEGT. With 1 base clipped from V and 2 bases from J, the junction kept 5 bases outside the gene matches. The CDR3 nucleotides are TGTGCCAGCAGTGAAGAGATCGGGACAGGGGCCTACGAGCAGTACTTC. Its translation is CASSEEIGTGAYEQYF.

This clone was counted between two and nine times. The chain employs TRBV6-6 and TRBJ1-2; TRBD1 agrees at 7 bases. After removal of 8 bases from V and 7 bases from J, the junction contained 7 bases not matched to a gene. CDR3 size: 12 residues. CDR1 and CDR2 (germline): MNHNY, SVGAGI (reference sequence). CDR3 amino acids: CASLEGARGYTF. The DNA of the CDR3 is TGTGCCAGCCTCGAGGGGGCTCGTGGCTACACCTTC.

The CDR3 region is CASSLGGYAGANVLTF. The CDR3, as DNA: TGTGCCAGCAGCTTGGGGGGTTATGCTGGGGCCAACGTCCTGACTTTC. This chain uses TRBV5-4 with TRBJ2-6; D is uncertain. The CDR3 loop spans 16 amino acids. Trimming shortened V by 0 bases and J by 2 bases, and 9 bases separated the two germline ends. In germline, CDR1 is SGHNT, CDR2 YYREEE (reference sequence).

This clone was picked up a small number of times. This chain connects TRBV28 to TRBJ2-7, with 13 bases fitting TRBD2. The trim removed 7 bases at V and 6 bases at J, leaving 9 bases unmatched. Germline loops: CDR1 MDHEN, CDR2 SYDVKM. The CDR3 covers 15 residues. The CDR3 is CASTLGLAGRGEQYF. The CDR3 DNA reads as TGTGCCAGCACCCTGGGACTAGCGGGACGAGGCGAGCAGTACTTC.

This clone showed up just a few times. The gene calls are TRBV6-6 and TRBJ2-3; D possibly corresponds to TRBD1 (6 bases). Trimming took off 6 bases at V and 2 bases at J, with 18 bases between the two ends. The germline V gene has CDR1 MNHNY and CDR2 SVGAGI (reference sequence). The CDR3 consists of 16 residues. CDR3 residues: CASSHSTGGFTDTQYF. CDR3 in DNA: TGTGCCAGCAGCCACTCGACAGGTGGTTTCACAGATACGCAGTATTTT.

This clone was seen ten or more times. The V call is TRBV7-3, the J call TRBJ1-2; D gene ambiguous. Trimming pared 5 bases from V and 3 bases from J, leaving 16 bases between. CDR3 size: 15 residues. Germline loops: CDR1 SGHTA, CDR2 FQGTGA. The CDR3 reads CASSGRVSGDYGYTF. The CDR3, as DNA: TGTGCCAGCAGCGGTAGAGTTTCCGGCGACTATGGCTACACCTTC.

V gene TRBV7-9 combines with J gene TRBJ2-1, with TRBD1 identical over 8 bases. Germline V gives CDR1 SEHNR, CDR2 FQNEAQ (reference sequence). J was trimmed by 2 bases and V by 5 bases; bases with no gene match: 5. The CDR3 consists of 15 residues. The DNA for the CDR3 is TGTGCCAGCAGCGAACCGGGACAGGCCTACAATGAGCAGTTCTTC. Protein product: CASSEPGQAYNEQFF.

This clone was seen a single time. V and J are TRBV19 and TRBJ2-7; 9 bases agree with TRBD1. Germline V gene data show CDR1 as LNHDA and CDR2 as SQIVND (reference sequence). This CDR3 region has 15 residues. Trimming took 3 bases from V and 7 from J; bases not matched to a gene: 10. CDR3: CASSMNPGQGSEQYF. The DNA of the CDR3 is TGTGCCAGTAGTATGAACCCGGGACAGGGAAGTGAGCAGTACTTC. The variable domain in full, completed from reference TRBV19 and TRBJ2-7, reads DGGITQSPKYLFRKEGQNVTLSCEQNLNHDAMYWYRQDPGQGLRLIYYSQIVNDFQKGDIAEGYSVSREKKESFPLTVTSAQKNPTAFYLCASSMNPGQGSEQYFGPGTRLTVT.

This chain links TRBV15 with TRBJ1-3; 7 bases line up with TRBD1. There are 14 residues in the CDR3. Germline values: CDR1 LNHNV, CDR2 YYDKDF (reference sequence). The ends lost 5 bases at V and 0 bases at J; junction bases unmatched: 1. This CDR3 is CATSRDSSGNTIYF. In nucleotides, the CDR3 is TGTGCCACCAGCCGGGACAGCTCTGGAAACACCATATATTTT.

This chain joins TRBV28 and TRBJ2-1; 8 positions match TRBD2. Germline-derived CDR1 and CDR2 are MDHEN and SYDVKM. Germline trimming cut 5 bases from V and 2 bases from J; bases unmatched to any gene: 2. The CDR3 is 14 residues long. The CDR3 loop is CASSTGGPYNEQFF. CDR3 bases: TGTGCCAGCAGTACGGGAGGGCCCTACAATGAGCAGTTCTTC.